Below, 20 T cell receptor beta chains from the same sample are listed, as sequenced in a study of T cells in Graves' hyperthyroidism and ophthalmopathy. Template material for amplifying TCR beta CDR3 regions consisted of RNA transcripts. Primed by the HTBI set, a first-round RT-PCR was run on the TCR CDR3. TCRdb reprocessed the multiplex PCR reads with MiXCR, giving one entry per CDR3 protein. The sample holds about 400,000 distinct CDR3 sequences, 15% to 19% seen once. The sequencing sample was made of blood. These receptors were obtained from a young woman with Graves' hyperthyroidism.

This chain joins TRBV27 and TRBJ2-3, with 14 bases lining up with TRBD2. Germline V gene sequence: CDR1 MNHEY, CDR2 SMNVEV (reference sequence). CDR3 length: 17 residues. Unmatched junction bases numbered 6, after V lost 5 bases and J lost 2 bases. CDR3 in amino acids: CASSPRTSGGHTDTQYF. DNA for the CDR3: TGTGCCAGCAGTCCCCGGACTAGCGGGGGGCACACAGATACGCAGTATTTT.

This clonotype appeared many times. The genes are TRBV27 and TRBJ1-2; D not certain. Looked up from germline, CDR1 is MNHEY and CDR2 is SMNVEV (reference sequence). V lost 2 bases, J lost 0 bases, and 10 bases lay in between. The CDR3 totals 15 residues. The CDR3 spells CASSLQYKSNYGYTF. In DNA form, the CDR3 reads TGTGCCAGCAGTTTACAGTACAAATCTAACTATGGCTACACCTTC.

In this sample, this clonotype turned up many times. This chain uses TRBV19 with TRBJ2-5; 10 bases line up with TRBD2. Germline CDR1 reads LNHDA; CDR2 reads SQIVND (reference sequence). The CDR3 totals 15 residues. V gave up 7 bases and J gave up 5 bases; unmatched junction bases: 10. This chain's CDR3 is CASTSTGLAKETQYF. The CDR3 DNA reads TGTGCCAGTACTTCCACGGGACTAGCGAAGGAGACCCAGTACTTC.

This clonotype has a count of ten or more. This CDR3 is CASRWGRSAAQETQYF. The CDR3 DNA reads TGCGCCAGCAGGTGGGGACGATCTGCTGCGCAAGAGACCCAGTACTTC. This chain links TRBV5-1 with TRBJ2-5; D possibly uses TRBD1 or TRBD2 (5 bases each). The CDR3 is 16 amino acids. The V end lost 5 bases, the J end lost 2 bases, and 19 bases lay between the germline ends. Germline CDR1 and CDR2: SGHRS and YFSETQ.

V gene TRBV12-3 or TRBV12-4 combines with J gene TRBJ1-5, with 7 bases aligning to TRBD1. The V segment lost 5 bases and the J segment 1 base; nucleotides outside the gene matches: 8. The length of the CDR3 is 16 residues. For the CDR3, the DNA is TGTGCCAGCAGTCCAACAGGGGCGCGGAGCAATCAGCCCCAGCATTTT. Translating gives CASSPTGARSNQPQHF.

This clonotype occurred many times. The V gene is TRBV10-3, the J gene TRBJ2-5; TRBD2 matches 12 bases. The V gene's germline CDR1 is ENHRY and CDR2 SYGVKD. Trimming removed 2 bases from V and 5 bases from J; junction bases left unmatched: 0. The CDR3 has 14 residues. The CDR3 DNA reads as TGTGCCATCAGTGAGACTAGCGGGGGGGAGACCCAGTACTTC. Translated, it gives CAISETSGGETQYF.

The chain joins TRBV6-1 to TRBJ2-4; 13 nucleotides line up with TRBD2. Germline V gives CDR1 MNHNS, CDR2 SASEGT. This CDR3 spans 17 amino acids. J lost 1 base, V lost 6 bases, and 6 bases had no gene match. CDR3 residues: CASRELAGGTAKNIQYF. CDR3 nucleotides: TGTGCCAGCAGGGAACTAGCGGGGGGGACGGCCAAAAACATTCAGTACTTC.

This clonotype was picked up many times. The chain combines TRBV13 with TRBJ1-1; D might be TRBD1 (6 bases). Germline CDR1 PRHDT, CDR2 FYEKMQ (reference sequence). Trimming pared 3 bases from V and 3 bases from J, leaving 11 bases between. There are 14 residues in the CDR3. The CDR3 nucleotides are TGTGCCAGCAGCTTTTGGGGGCGGTACACTGAAGCTTTCTTT. Amino acids: CASSFWGRYTEAFF.

This clonotype showed up many times. The J gene is TRBJ2-7, the V gene TRBV7-9; 8 nucleotides match TRBD2. The CDR3 sequence is 16 residues long. J was trimmed by 0 bases and V by 4 bases; bases with no gene match: 8. Germline assignment: CDR1 SEHNR and CDR2 FQNEAQ (reference sequence). DNA of the CDR3: TGTGCCAGCAGCTCACCGATAGCGGGGTTCTCCTACGAGCAGTACTTC. Translation: CASSSPIAGFSYEQYF. The entire variable domain, with the rest obtained from reference TRBV7-9 and TRBJ2-7, is as follows: DTGVSQNPRHKITKRGQNVTFRCDPISEHNRLYWYRQTLGQGPEFLTYFQNEAQLEKSRLLSDRFSAERPKGSFSTLEIQRTEQGDSAMYLCASSSPIAGFSYEQYFGPGTRLTVT.

The V gene is TRBV7-6, the J gene TRBJ2-7, with 11 bases lining up with TRBD1. J gave up 0 bases and V 1 base, and 8 bases lay outside the gene matches. The CDR3 is 18 amino acids. Germline CDR1 and CDR2: SGHVS and FNYEAQ. Written as DNA, the CDR3 is TGTGCCAGCAGCTTAGAGCTCCCGGGACAGGGGGGCTCCTACGAGCAGTACTTC. This encodes CASSLELPGQGGSYEQYF.

A word on this clonotype: It may be a read error: a sequence one base away is much more abundant. CDR3 loop: CASSAEGANQAQHF. Here the CDR3 DNA reads TGTGCCAGCAGTGCTGAAGGGGCCAATCAGGCCCAGCATTTT. The J gene is TRBJ1-5, the V gene TRBV11-2; TRBD1 might be the D (5 bases). In germline, CDR1 is SGHAT, CDR2 FQNNGV. The CDR3 runs 14 residues.

Concerning this clonotype itself: A much larger clone lies one base from this, so it may be a read error. The chain couples TRBV18 to TRBJ1-5; D is unresolved. This CDR3 comprises 13 residues. Germline V gene sequence: CDR1 KGHSH, CDR2 LQKENI. Trimming stripped 3 bases from V and 7 bases from J, with 10 bases between. CDR3 DNA: TGTGCCAGCTCACCCCCCGGGCCACAGCCCCAGCATTTT. This sequence encodes CASSPPGPQPQHF.

The sample holds many counts of this clonotype. V usage is TRBV5-1 and J usage is TRBJ2-1; TRBD2 agrees at 13 bases. This CDR3 region has 17 residues. The germline V gene has CDR1 SGHRS and CDR2 YFSETQ. After removal of 0 bases from V and 5 bases from J, the junction contained 5 bases not matched to a gene. CDR3 nucleotide sequence: TGCGCCAGCAGCTTGGCCCTACTAGCGGGAGGGAACAATGAGCAGTTCTTC. Protein product: CASSLALLAGGNNEQFF.

V and J are TRBV4-2 and TRBJ2-7; 15 positions agree with TRBD2. CDR3 length: 18 residues. The germline CDR1 and CDR2 sequences are LGHNA and YNFKEQ. V lost 1 base, J lost 0 bases, and 4 bases stayed unmatched. CDR3 nucleotide sequence: TGTGCCAGCAGCCAAGGCGGGACTAGCGGGGGGAGCTCCTACGAGCAGTACTTC. Translated, it gives CASSQGGTSGGSSYEQYF.

The chain combines TRBV20-1 with TRBJ2-7; D is perhaps TRBD1 (5 bases). Trimming pared 0 bases from V and 0 bases from J, leaving 9 bases between. Germline V gene data show CDR1 as DFQATT and CDR2 as SNEGSKA (reference sequence). The CDR3 runs to 14 residues. The CDR3 here is CSARDFRDSYEQYF. CDR3 in DNA: TGCAGTGCTAGAGATTTCAGGGACTCCTACGAGCAGTACTTC.

The chain combines TRBV6-1 with TRBJ2-7, with 7 bases that match TRBD1. V shed 7 bases and J 2 bases; nucleotides not matched to a gene: 11. The CDR3 length is 15 residues. Germline CDR1 reads MNHNS; CDR2 reads SASEGT. The chain's CDR3 is CASKRQRDRTYEQYF. The CDR3, as DNA: TGTGCCAGCAAGAGACAAAGGGACAGAACCTACGAGCAGTACTTC.

This clonotype has more than one count but fewer than ten. The chain has TRBV5-4 and TRBJ1-2; possibly TRBD1 for D (6 bases). The germline CDR1 and CDR2 sequences are SGHNT and YYREEE (reference sequence). V lost 3 bases to trimming and J lost 4 bases, with 16 bases between them. CDR3 length: 15 amino acids. The DNA of the CDR3 is TGTGCCAGCAGCTCAAGACAGGACCGATCCTATGGCTACACCTTC. Its protein is CASSSRQDRSYGYTF.

In its sample, this clonotype was seen many times. This sequence joins TRBV20-1 and TRBJ2-3; D not resolved. Germline CDR1 and CDR2: DFQATT and SNEGSKA (reference sequence). There are 12 residues in the CDR3. Trimming took 5 bases from V and 12 from J, leaving 18 bases between them. Here the CDR3 reads CSALPGQVVQYF. CDR3 nucleotide sequence: TGCAGTGCTCTCCCGGGCCAGGTGGTTCAGTATTTT.

In its sample, this clonotype was seen many times. The genes are TRBV3-1 and TRBJ2-5; D may be TRBD1 or TRBD2 (5 bases each). CDR1 and CDR2 from the germline V gene are LGHDT and YNNKEL (reference sequence). Trimming left V 4 bases short and J 5 bases short, with 14 bases between. CDR3 size: 14 residues. The CDR3 region has the DNA TGTGCCAGCAGCCCCATCCGGGGCGGGGAGACCCAGTACTTC. This gives the protein CASSPIRGGETQYF.

In this sample, this clonotype turned up many times. The rearrangement uses TRBV13 and TRBJ2-5; D is ambiguous. Trimming left V 4 bases short and J 1 base short, with 10 bases between. Germline CDR1 is PRHDT and CDR2 is FYEKMQ (reference sequence). This CDR3 comprises 14 residues. CDR3 in amino acids: CASSSDLSQETQYF. As DNA, the CDR3 is TGTGCCAGCAGCTCCGACCTGTCCCAAGAGACCCAGTACTTC.